The rows below give T cell receptor beta chains drawn from one sample of a study of Graves' ophthalmopathy and Graves' hyperthyroidism. TCRdb used MiXCR to reprocess the multiplex PCR reads, holding one entry per CDR3 protein. The table has some 250,000 distinct CDR3 sequences, about 47% seen once. Sequenced: peripheral blood. These receptors originate from an adult man with Graves' ophthalmopathy. Each CDR3 is given with its conserved first and last residue. A D gene is named only where the DNA matches it firmly. A row's size may be missing; if present it is once, few, many or a size class.

D gene: NA
J gene: TRBJ2-7
clone size: NA
V gene: TRBV28
CDR3 DNA: TGTGCCAGCAGAGACGGAGACTACGAGCAGTACTTC
CDR3 protein: CASRDGDYEQYF

D gene: NA
J gene: TRBJ1-5
clone size: few
V gene: TRBV6-1
CDR3 DNA: TGTGCCAGCAGTGAATGGAGGTCAGCCCGGAATCAGCCCCAGCATTTT
CDR3 protein: CASSEWRSARNQPQHF

D gene: TRBD2
J gene: TRBJ2-2
clone size: few
V gene: TRBV20-1
CDR3 DNA: TGCAGTGCTAGAGATCGAGGGGCTAGCGGATACACCGGGGAGCTGTTTTTT
CDR3 protein: CSARDRGASGYTGELFF

D gene: TRBD1
J gene: TRBJ1-5
clone size: NA
V gene: TRBV7-9
CDR3 DNA: TGTGCCAGCAGCTTAGCGGCGACAGGGGGCCAGCCCCAGCATTTT
CDR3 protein: CASSLAATGGQPQHF

D gene: TRBD1
J gene: TRBJ1-3
clone size: many
V gene: TRBV9
CDR3 DNA: TGTGCCAGCAGCGTGGGGACAGGACGAAACACCATATATTTT
CDR3 protein: CASSVGTGRNTIYF

D gene: NA
J gene: TRBJ2-7
clone size: NA
V gene: TRBV6-5
CDR3 DNA: TGTGCCAGCAGTTCCAGACGGTCCACCTACGAGCAGTACTTC
CDR3 protein: CASSSRRSTYEQYF

D gene: NA
J gene: TRBJ2-7
clone size: few
V gene: TRBV5-6
CDR3 DNA: TGTGCCAGCAGCGTGGCGGCGGTCTACGAGCAGTACTTC
CDR3 protein: CASSVAAVYEQYF

D gene: NA
J gene: TRBJ1-5
clone size: few
V gene: TRBV20-1
CDR3 DNA: TGCAGTGCTGACACAGGGATTAGCAATCAGCCCCAGCATTTT
CDR3 protein: CSADTGISNQPQHF

D gene: TRBD1
J gene: TRBJ2-2
clone size: few
V gene: TRBV20-1
CDR3 DNA: TGCAGTGCTCCGCGACAGGGGTCCAACACCGGGGAGCTGTTTTTT
CDR3 protein: CSAPRQGSNTGELFF

D gene: NA
J gene: TRBJ2-2
clone size: NA
V gene: TRBV3-1
CDR3 DNA: TGTGCCAGCAGCAAACCTACCCGGGACCCCACCGGGGAGCTGTTTTTT
CDR3 protein: CASSKPTRDPTGELFF

D gene: NA
J gene: TRBJ2-7
clone size: few
V gene: TRBV10-3
CDR3 DNA: TGTGCCATCAGTGGGAACCACGAGCAGTACTTC
CDR3 protein: CAISGNHEQYF

D gene: NA
J gene: TRBJ1-4
clone size: NA
V gene: TRBV30
CDR3 DNA: TGTGCCTGGAGTCTAGACGGGGAAAAACTGTTTTTT
CDR3 protein: CAWSLDGEKLFF

D gene: TRBD2
J gene: TRBJ2-7
clone size: NA
V gene: TRBV7-2
CDR3 DNA: TGTGCCAGCAGCTTAGCGCCTAGCGGGGGGCACGAGCAGTACTTC
CDR3 protein: CASSLAPSGGHEQYF

D gene: TRBD2
J gene: TRBJ2-2
clone size: NA
V gene: TRBV2
CDR3 DNA: TGTGCCAGCAGCGCGGGGGGGCACGAACGAGGGACCGGGGAGCTGTTTTTT
CDR3 protein: CASSAGGHERGTGELFF

D gene: NA
J gene: TRBJ1-4
clone size: few
V gene: TRBV20-1
CDR3 DNA: TGCAGTGCAGGCCGAGGGGCAGGAGGGGAAAAACTGTTTTTT
CDR3 protein: CSAGRGAGGEKLFF

D gene: NA
J gene: TRBJ2-7
clone size: NA
V gene: TRBV9
CDR3 DNA: TGTGCCAGCAGCGTGAGGGGGGGGCCGAACGAGCAGTACTTC
CDR3 protein: CASSVRGGPNEQYF

D gene: TRBD1
J gene: TRBJ1-1
clone size: NA
V gene: TRBV10-2
CDR3 DNA: TGCGCCAGCAGTAAGTCAGGGGGGACTGAAGCTTTCTTT
CDR3 protein: CASSKSGGTEAFF

D gene: TRBD1
J gene: TRBJ1-5
clone size: NA
V gene: TRBV6-5
CDR3 DNA: TGTGCCAGCAGTTACTCGAGTCCGGACAGGGGCAATCAGCCCCAGCATTTT
CDR3 protein: CASSYSSPDRGNQPQHF

D gene: NA
J gene: TRBJ2-3
clone size: NA
V gene: TRBV13
CDR3 DNA: TGTGCCAGCAGCTTAACCCCCCGCACAGATACGCAGTATTTT
CDR3 protein: CASSLTPRTDTQYF

D gene: NA
J gene: TRBJ1-6
clone size: medium-sized
V gene: TRBV10-1
CDR3 DNA: TGCGCCAGCAGTGAGTCGATTGCGGGGGGCGGTAATTCACCCCTCCACTTT
CDR3 protein: CASSESIAGGGNSPLHF

D gene: TRBD1
J gene: TRBJ2-5
clone size: many
V gene: TRBV7-8
CDR3 DNA: TGTGCCAGCAGCTGGGGACAGGGAGCCTCCCAAGAGACCCAGTACTTC
CDR3 protein: CASSWGQGASQETQYF

D gene: NA
J gene: TRBJ1-1
clone size: NA
V gene: TRBV10-3
CDR3 DNA: TGTGCCATCCGGGCAGGGAGGGACGCTGAAGCTTTCTTT
CDR3 protein: CAIRAGRDAEAFF

D gene: TRBD1
J gene: TRBJ2-7
clone size: NA
V gene: TRBV3-1
CDR3 DNA: TGTGCCAGCAGCCAAAGGGGGCAGGAGTGGTTC
CDR3 protein: CASSQRGQEWF

D gene: NA
J gene: TRBJ1-1
clone size: NA
V gene: TRBV7-9
CDR3 DNA: TGTGCCAGCCGCGGTCCTCCAGGGGTTAACACTGAAGCTTTCTTT
CDR3 protein: CASRGPPGVNTEAFF

D gene: NA
J gene: TRBJ1-5
clone size: many
V gene: TRBV12-3/TRBV12-4
CDR3 DNA: TGTGCCAGCAGTTTAGGTCAGCCCCAGCATTTT
CDR3 protein: CASSLGQPQHF

D gene: NA
J gene: TRBJ2-6
clone size: NA
V gene: TRBV2
CDR3 DNA: TGTGCCAGCAGTGTGGCTTTAACGGGGGCCAACGTCCTGACTTTC
CDR3 protein: CASSVALTGANVLTF

D gene: NA
J gene: TRBJ1-1
clone size: NA
V gene: TRBV2
CDR3 DNA: TGTGCCAGCAGTATCGAGTCAGGAGGTAACACTGAAGCTTTCTTT
CDR3 protein: CASSIESGGNTEAFF

D gene: TRBD1
J gene: TRBJ1-2
clone size: NA
V gene: TRBV4-1
CDR3 DNA: TGCGCCAGCAGCCAGCGAGACAGGGGCGTTGACTACACCTTC
CDR3 protein: CASSQRDRGVDYTF

D gene: TRBD1
J gene: TRBJ1-1
clone size: NA
V gene: TRBV6-5
CDR3 DNA: TGTGCCAGCAGAGGGGACAGGGAGCACACTGAAGCTTTCTTT
CDR3 protein: CASRGDREHTEAFF

D gene: NA
J gene: TRBJ1-2
clone size: many
V gene: TRBV29-1
CDR3 DNA: TGCAGCGTTGAAGGGGACAACTATGGCTACACCTTC
CDR3 protein: CSVEGDNYGYTF

D gene: TRBD1
J gene: TRBJ2-5
clone size: NA
V gene: TRBV10-3
CDR3 DNA: TGTGCCAACAGTTTTGACAGGGAAGAGACCCAGTACTTC
CDR3 protein: CANSFDREETQYF

D gene: NA
J gene: TRBJ2-7
clone size: NA
V gene: TRBV10-3
CDR3 DNA: TGTGCCAGCAGTTACTCGGGACCAAAGCGGTACGAGCAGTACTTC
CDR3 protein: CASSYSGPKRYEQYF

D gene: TRBD1
J gene: TRBJ2-5
clone size: many
V gene: TRBV7-3
CDR3 DNA: TGTGCCAGCAGCTTAGAGACAGGGGAAGAGACCCAGTACTTC
CDR3 protein: CASSLETGEETQYF

D gene: NA
J gene: TRBJ2-2
clone size: NA
V gene: TRBV20-1
CDR3 DNA: TGCAGTGCTAGAGATCGGACAGACACCGGGGAGCTGTTTTTT
CDR3 protein: CSARDRTDTGELFF

D gene: NA
J gene: TRBJ2-1
clone size: few
V gene: TRBV29-1
CDR3 DNA: TGCAGCGTTGAGAGTCAATACAATGAGCAGTTCTTC
CDR3 protein: CSVESQYNEQFF

D gene: NA
J gene: TRBJ2-5
clone size: few
V gene: TRBV20-1
CDR3 DNA: TGCAGTGCTAGACAGGATAACCAAGAGACCCAGTACTTC
CDR3 protein: CSARQDNQETQYF

D gene: TRBD2
J gene: TRBJ2-7
clone size: few
V gene: TRBV20-1
CDR3 DNA: TGCAGTGCTAGAGCGACCACTAGCGGGAGGGCTTACGAGCAGTACTTC
CDR3 protein: CSARATTSGRAYEQYF

D gene: NA
J gene: TRBJ1-1
clone size: NA
V gene: TRBV6-2/TRBV6-3
CDR3 DNA: TGTGCCAGCAGTCCCTCCCGGACGGTGAACACTGAAGCTTTCTTT
CDR3 protein: CASSPSRTVNTEAFF

D gene: TRBD1
J gene: TRBJ1-3
clone size: NA
V gene: TRBV11-2
CDR3 DNA: TGTGCCAGCACCGCTCAGGGACAGGGGGCTGGAAACACCATATATTTT
CDR3 protein: CASTAQGQGAGNTIYF

D gene: NA
J gene: TRBJ1-6
clone size: NA
V gene: TRBV7-3
CDR3 DNA: TGTGCCAGCAGTTCCGGCTTTGGGGATTCACCCCTCCACTTT
CDR3 protein: CASSSGFGDSPLHF

D gene: TRBD1
J gene: TRBJ1-2
clone size: NA
V gene: TRBV20-1
CDR3 DNA: TGCAGTGCGGCCGACAGGGCATCTAACTATGGCTACACCTTC
CDR3 protein: CSAADRASNYGYTF

D gene: NA
J gene: TRBJ2-1
clone size: once
V gene: TRBV25-1
CDR3 DNA: TGTGCCAGCGGACGGGACAACAATGAGCAGTTCTTC
CDR3 protein: CASGRDNNEQFF

D gene: NA
J gene: TRBJ1-5
clone size: many
V gene: TRBV28
CDR3 DNA: TGTGCCAGCAGTTTTTTGGCCGATAATCAGCCCCAGCATTTT
CDR3 protein: CASSFLADNQPQHF

D gene: NA
J gene: TRBJ1-2
clone size: few
V gene: TRBV7-2
CDR3 DNA: TGTGCCACCCAGGGGCAGGCTAGTGGCTACACCTTC
CDR3 protein: CATQGQASGYTF

D gene: TRBD1
J gene: TRBJ1-6
clone size: NA
V gene: TRBV6-6
CDR3 DNA: TGTGCCAGCAGTCCGGACAGGGATAATTCACCCCTCCACTTT
CDR3 protein: CASSPDRDNSPLHF

D gene: TRBD1
J gene: TRBJ1-2
clone size: NA
V gene: TRBV2
CDR3 DNA: TGTGCCAGCAGGCCTCCGAGACAGGGGAACTATGGCTACACCTTC
CDR3 protein: CASRPPRQGNYGYTF

D gene: NA
J gene: TRBJ2-2
clone size: NA
V gene: TRBV29-1
CDR3 DNA: TGCAGCCCCCGACTAGGAATTAGCACCGGGGAGCTGTTTTTT
CDR3 protein: CSPRLGISTGELFF

D gene: NA
J gene: TRBJ2-5
clone size: few
V gene: TRBV20-1
CDR3 DNA: TGCAGTGCTACGGGGGACCAAGAGACCCAGTACTTC
CDR3 protein: CSATGDQETQYF

D gene: NA
J gene: TRBJ2-5
clone size: few
V gene: TRBV7-9
CDR3 DNA: TGTGCCAGCAGCCCTACCGGGTACCAAGAGACCCAGTACTTC
CDR3 protein: CASSPTGYQETQYF

D gene: TRBD1
J gene: TRBJ1-5
clone size: NA
V gene: TRBV10-2
CDR3 DNA: TGCGCCAGCACGCAAGACAGGGAGGCCAATCAGCCCCAGCATTTT
CDR3 protein: CASTQDREANQPQHF

D gene: NA
J gene: TRBJ2-5
clone size: few
V gene: TRBV5-1
CDR3 DNA: TGCGCCAGCAGCCTCCAGCGACAGCAGACCCAGTACTTC
CDR3 protein: CASSLQRQQTQYF

D gene: NA
J gene: TRBJ2-2
clone size: many
V gene: TRBV20-1
CDR3 DNA: TGCAGTGCTAACGATGCCGGGGAGCTGTTTTTT
CDR3 protein: CSANDAGELFF

D gene: NA
J gene: TRBJ1-5
clone size: NA
V gene: TRBV19
CDR3 DNA: TGTGCCAGTAGTATTATCTCTTCTCAGCCCCAGCATTTT
CDR3 protein: CASSIISSQPQHF

D gene: NA
J gene: TRBJ2-2
clone size: few
V gene: TRBV10-3
CDR3 DNA: TGTGCCATCAAAGGGCAAACCGGGGAGCTGTTTTTT
CDR3 protein: CAIKGQTGELFF

D gene: TRBD2
J gene: TRBJ2-7
clone size: NA
V gene: TRBV5-1
CDR3 DNA: TGCGCCAGCAGCCCCCCGGGACTAGCGGGATACGAGCAGTACTTC
CDR3 protein: CASSPPGLAGYEQYF